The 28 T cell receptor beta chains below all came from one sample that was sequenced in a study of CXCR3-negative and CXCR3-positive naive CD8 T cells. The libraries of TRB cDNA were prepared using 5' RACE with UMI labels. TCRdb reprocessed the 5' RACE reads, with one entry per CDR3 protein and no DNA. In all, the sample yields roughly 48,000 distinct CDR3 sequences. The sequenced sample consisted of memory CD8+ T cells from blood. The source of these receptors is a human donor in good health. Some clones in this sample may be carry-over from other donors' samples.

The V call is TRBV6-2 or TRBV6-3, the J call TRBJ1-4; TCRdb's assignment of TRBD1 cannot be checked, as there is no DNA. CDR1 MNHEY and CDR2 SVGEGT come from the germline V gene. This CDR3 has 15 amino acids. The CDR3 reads CASSYHPGLDEKLFF.

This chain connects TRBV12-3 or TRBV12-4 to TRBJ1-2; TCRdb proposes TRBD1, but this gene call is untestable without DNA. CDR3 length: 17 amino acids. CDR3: CASSLGGFQLENYGYTF.

The CDR3 spells CATSRVLAGGRVDNEQFF. This chain connects TRBV15 to TRBJ2-1; TCRdb selects TRBD2, and the lack of DNA leaves this call unchecked. There are 18 residues in the CDR3. Germline V CDR1 and CDR2: LNHNV, YYDKDF (reference sequence).

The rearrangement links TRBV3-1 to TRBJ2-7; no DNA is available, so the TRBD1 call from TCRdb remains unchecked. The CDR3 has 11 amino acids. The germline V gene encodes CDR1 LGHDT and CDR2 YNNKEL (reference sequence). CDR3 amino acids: CASSLDSRRHF.

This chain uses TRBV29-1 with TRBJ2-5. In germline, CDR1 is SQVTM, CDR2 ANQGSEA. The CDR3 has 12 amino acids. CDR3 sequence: CSVEGNRETQYF.

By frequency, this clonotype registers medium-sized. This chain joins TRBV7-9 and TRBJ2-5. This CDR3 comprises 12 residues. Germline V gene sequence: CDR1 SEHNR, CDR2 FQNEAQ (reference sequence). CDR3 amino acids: CASSPLQETQYF.

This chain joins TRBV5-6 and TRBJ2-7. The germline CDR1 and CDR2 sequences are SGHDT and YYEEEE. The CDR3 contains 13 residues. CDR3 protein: CASSLRHQYEQYF.

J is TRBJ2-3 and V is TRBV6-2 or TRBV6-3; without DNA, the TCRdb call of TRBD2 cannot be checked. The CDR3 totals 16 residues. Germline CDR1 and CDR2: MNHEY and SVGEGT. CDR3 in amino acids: CASSSRQDPGPDTQYF.

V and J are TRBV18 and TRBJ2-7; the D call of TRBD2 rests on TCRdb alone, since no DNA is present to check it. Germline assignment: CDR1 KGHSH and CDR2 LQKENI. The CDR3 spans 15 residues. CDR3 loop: CASSPYSGNSYEQHF.

CDR3 loop: CASTQMDNEQFF. The V and J genes are TRBV6-2 or TRBV6-3 and TRBJ2-1. The CDR3 consists of 12 residues. From germline, CDR1 is MNHEY and CDR2 SVGEGT.

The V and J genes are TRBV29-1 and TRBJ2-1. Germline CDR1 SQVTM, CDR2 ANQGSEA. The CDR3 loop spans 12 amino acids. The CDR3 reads CSVEGWYNEQFF.

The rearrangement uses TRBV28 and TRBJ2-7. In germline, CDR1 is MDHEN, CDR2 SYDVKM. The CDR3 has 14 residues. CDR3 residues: CASSEVESSYEQYF.

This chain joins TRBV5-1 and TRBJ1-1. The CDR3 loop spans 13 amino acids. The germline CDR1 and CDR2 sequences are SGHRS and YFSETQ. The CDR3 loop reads CASSSGMNTEAFF.

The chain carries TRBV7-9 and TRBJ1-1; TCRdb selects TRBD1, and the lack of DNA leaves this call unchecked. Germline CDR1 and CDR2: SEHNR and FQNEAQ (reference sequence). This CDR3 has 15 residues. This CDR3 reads CASSPSGGMSTEAFF.

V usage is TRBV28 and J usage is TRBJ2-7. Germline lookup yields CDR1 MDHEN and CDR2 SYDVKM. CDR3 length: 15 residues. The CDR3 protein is CASSLYAELTYEQYF.

The CDR3: CAMRSGGGFDDEQFF. The chain links TRBV10-3 to TRBJ2-1; TCRdb designates TRBD1, a call that cannot be tested without DNA. CDR3 length: 15 residues. Per the germline V gene, CDR1 is ENHRY and CDR2 is SYGVKD.

CDR3 loop: CSVEEWTGVRQFF. The chain couples TRBV29-1 to TRBJ2-1; TCRdb selects TRBD2, and the lack of DNA leaves this call unchecked. Germline CDR1 is SQVTM and CDR2 is ANQGSEA. The CDR3 contains 13 residues.

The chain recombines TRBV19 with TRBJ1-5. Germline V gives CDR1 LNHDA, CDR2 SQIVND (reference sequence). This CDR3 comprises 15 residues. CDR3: CASSGEGGPSQPQHF.

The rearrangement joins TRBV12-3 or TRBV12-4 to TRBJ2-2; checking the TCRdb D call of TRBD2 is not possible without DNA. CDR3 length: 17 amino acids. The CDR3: CASSLGTSGSRGGELFF.

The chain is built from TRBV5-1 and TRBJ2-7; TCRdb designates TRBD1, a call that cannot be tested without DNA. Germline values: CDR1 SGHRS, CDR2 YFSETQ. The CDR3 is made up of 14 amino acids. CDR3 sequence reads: CASSLGTGTYEQYF.

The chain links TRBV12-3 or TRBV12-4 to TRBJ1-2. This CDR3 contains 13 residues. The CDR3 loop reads CASSFGVNYGYTF.

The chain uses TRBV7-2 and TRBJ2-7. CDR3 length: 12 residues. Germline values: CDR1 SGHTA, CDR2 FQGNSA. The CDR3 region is CASSYPSYEQYF.

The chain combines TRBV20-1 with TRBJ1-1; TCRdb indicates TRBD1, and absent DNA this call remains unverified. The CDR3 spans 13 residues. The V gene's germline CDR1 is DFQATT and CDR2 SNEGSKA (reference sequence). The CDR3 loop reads CSALGTGPGRAFF.

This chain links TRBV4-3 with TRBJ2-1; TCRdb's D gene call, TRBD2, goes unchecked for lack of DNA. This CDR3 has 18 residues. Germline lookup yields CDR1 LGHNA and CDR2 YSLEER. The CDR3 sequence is CVSSHRTSGGNSYNEQFF.

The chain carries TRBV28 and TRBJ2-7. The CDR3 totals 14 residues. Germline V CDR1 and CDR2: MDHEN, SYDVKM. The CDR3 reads CASSVSGTSYEQYF. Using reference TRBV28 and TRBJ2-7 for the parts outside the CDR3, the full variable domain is DVKVTQSSRYLVKRTGEKVFLECVQDMDHENMFWYRQDPGLGLRLIYFSYDVKMKEKGDIPEGYSVSREKKERFSLILESASTNQTSMYLCASSVSGTSYEQYFGPGTRLTVT.

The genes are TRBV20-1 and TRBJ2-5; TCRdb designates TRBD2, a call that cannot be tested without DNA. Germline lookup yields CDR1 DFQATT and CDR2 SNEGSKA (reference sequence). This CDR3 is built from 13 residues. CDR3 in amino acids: CSAGLAGGKTQYF.

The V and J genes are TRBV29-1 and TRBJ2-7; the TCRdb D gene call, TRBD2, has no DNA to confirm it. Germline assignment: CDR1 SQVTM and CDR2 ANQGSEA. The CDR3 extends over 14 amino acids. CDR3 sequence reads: CSVRADGEGYEQYF.

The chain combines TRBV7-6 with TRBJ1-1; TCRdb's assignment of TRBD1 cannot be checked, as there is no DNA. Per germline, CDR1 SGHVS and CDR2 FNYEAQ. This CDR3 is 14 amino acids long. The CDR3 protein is CASSADSLNTEAFF.